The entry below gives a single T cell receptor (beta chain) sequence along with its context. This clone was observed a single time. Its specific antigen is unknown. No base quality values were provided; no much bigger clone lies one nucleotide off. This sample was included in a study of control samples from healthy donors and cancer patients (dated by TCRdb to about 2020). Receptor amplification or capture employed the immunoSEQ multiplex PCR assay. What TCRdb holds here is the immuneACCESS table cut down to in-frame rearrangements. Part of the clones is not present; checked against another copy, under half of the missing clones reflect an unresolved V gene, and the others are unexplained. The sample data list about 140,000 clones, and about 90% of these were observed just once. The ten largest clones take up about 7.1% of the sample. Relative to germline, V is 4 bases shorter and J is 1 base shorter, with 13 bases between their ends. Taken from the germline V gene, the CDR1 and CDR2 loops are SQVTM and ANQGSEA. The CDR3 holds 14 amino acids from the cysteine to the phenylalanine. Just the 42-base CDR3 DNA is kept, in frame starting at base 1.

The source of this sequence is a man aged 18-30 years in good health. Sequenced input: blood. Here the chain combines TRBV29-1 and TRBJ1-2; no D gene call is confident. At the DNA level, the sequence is TGCAGCGTTGGTCGAGGTGAGGATAACTATGGCTACACCTTC. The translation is CSVGRGEDNYGYTF. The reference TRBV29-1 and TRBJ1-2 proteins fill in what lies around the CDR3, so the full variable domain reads SAVISQKPSRDICQRGTSLTIQCQVDSQVTMMFWYRQQPGQSLTLIATANQGSEATYESGFVIDKFPISRPNLTFSTLTVSNMSPEDSSIYLCSVGRGEDNYGYTFGSGTRLTVV.